This is a list of T cell receptor beta chains from one sample in a study of T cell repertoires in cytomegalovirus infection. No antigen has been assigned to these receptors. Each CDR3 protein is one row after TCRdb ran MiXCR on the reads. The sample holds about 900,000 distinct CDR3 sequences, approximately 31% seen once. The sample consisted of cultured CD8+ T cells from PBMCs, taken from culture after CMV antigen stimulation. The origin of the receptors is a human donor in good health (CMV status not recorded). Some clones in this sample may be carry-over from other donors' samples. Each CDR3 is given with its conserved first and last residue. A D gene is named only where the DNA matches it firmly. The size entry is marked missing in some rows and otherwise reads once, few, many or a size class.

clone_size	d_call	v_call	j_call	cdr3_aa	cdr3_nt
many	.	TRBV7-2	TRBJ2-3	CASSPWGGADTQYF	TGTGCCAGCAGCCCTTGGGGGGGCGCAGATACGCAGTATTTT
.	.	TRBV11-2	TRBJ1-1	CASSYRGGRFEAFF	TGTGCCAGCAGCTACAGAGGGGGGCGGTTTGAAGCTTTCTTT
.	.	TRBV19	TRBJ1-2	CASSMNYYGYTF	TGTGCCAGTAGTATGAACTACTATGGCTACACCTTC
once	.	TRBV18	TRBJ2-1	CASSLVPSRNEQFF	TGTGCCAGCTCACTTGTCCCGTCTAGGAATGAGCAGTTCTTC
.	TRBD1	TRBV6-1	TRBJ2-7	CASSLIAGTGKEEQYF	TGTGCCAGCAGTCTCATTGCCGGGACAGGGAAAGAGGAGCAGTACTTC
few	TRBD1	TRBV20-1	TRBJ2-7	CSARPQGANWYEQYF	TGCAGTGCGAGGCCCCAGGGGGCGAATTGGTACGAGCAGTACTTC
.	.	TRBV27	TRBJ1-1	CASSLSDIGNTEAFF	TGTGCCAGCAGTTTATCGGACATAGGGAACACTGAAGCTTTCTTT
once	.	TRBV15	TRBJ1-1	CATSRDLGAVNTEAFF	TGTGCCACCAGCAGAGATTTGGGGGCGGTGAACACTGAAGCTTTCTTT
.	.	TRBV6-5	TRBJ1-4	CASSYGGGAGEKLFF	TGTGCCAGCAGTTACGGAGGGGGGGCTGGTGAAAAACTGTTTTTT
.	TRBD1	TRBV29-1	TRBJ2-1	CSAVPGQGDNEQFF	TGCAGCGCCGTACCGGGACAGGGGGACAATGAGCAGTTCTTC
.	.	TRBV7-9	TRBJ1-1	CASSLGAGRNEAFF	TGTGCCAGCAGCTTAGGGGCGGGGAGAAATGAAGCTTTCTTT
.	TRBD2	TRBV5-5	TRBJ2-3	CASSLRTSGGVGGPDTQYF	TGTGCCAGCAGCCTGAGGACTAGCGGGGGGGTCGGGGGCCCAGATACGCAGTATTTT
.	.	TRBV6-2/TRBV6-3	TRBJ2-3	CASSYDLFRGGTDTQYF	TGTGCCAGCAGTTATGACCTCTTCCGGGGAGGCACAGATACGCAGTATTTT
many	.	TRBV7-9	TRBJ2-5	CASSPRVGGIQETQYF	TGTGCCAGCAGCCCCCGTGTAGGAGGGATACAAGAGACCCAGTACTTC
.	.	TRBV5-5	TRBJ2-3	CASSLWPGNTQYF	TGTGCCAGCAGCTTGTGGCCGGGAAATACGCAGTATTTT
.	.	TRBV5-4	TRBJ2-5	CASSSGQSEAQYF	TGTGCCAGCAGCTCCGGACAGTCCGAGGCCCAGTACTTC
few	.	TRBV7-4	TRBJ2-1	CASSHKGSSYNEQFF	TGTGCCAGCAGCCATAAAGGGAGCTCCTACAATGAGCAGTTCTTC
few	.	TRBV27	TRBJ1-4	CASSLQGSGEKLFF	TGTGCCAGCAGTTTACAGGGCTCCGGTGAAAAACTGTTTTTT
.	TRBD1	TRBV28	TRBJ2-2	CASKEGAYTGELFF	TGTGCCAGCAAAGAGGGGGCATACACCGGGGAGCTGTTTTTT
.	.	TRBV6-2/TRBV6-3	TRBJ2-4	CATRKLAKNIQYF	TGTGCCACCCGGAAACTAGCCAAAAACATTCAGTACTTC
many	.	TRBV27	TRBJ2-1	CASSREGGSYNEQFF	TGTGCCAGCTCCCGGGAAGGGGGGTCCTACAATGAGCAGTTCTTC